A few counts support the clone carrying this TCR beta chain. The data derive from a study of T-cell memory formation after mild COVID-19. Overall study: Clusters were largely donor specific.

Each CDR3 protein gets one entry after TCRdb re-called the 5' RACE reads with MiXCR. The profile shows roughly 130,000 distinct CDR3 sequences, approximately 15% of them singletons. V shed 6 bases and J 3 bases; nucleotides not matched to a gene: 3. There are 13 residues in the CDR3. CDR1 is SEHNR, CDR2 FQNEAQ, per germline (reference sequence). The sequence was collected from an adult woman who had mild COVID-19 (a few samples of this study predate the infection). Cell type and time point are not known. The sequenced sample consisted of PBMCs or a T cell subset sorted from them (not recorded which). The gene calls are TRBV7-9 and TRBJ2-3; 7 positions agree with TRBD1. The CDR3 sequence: CASRTGMTDTQYF. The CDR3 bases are TGTGCCAGCAGGACAGGGATGACAGATACGCAGTATTTT.